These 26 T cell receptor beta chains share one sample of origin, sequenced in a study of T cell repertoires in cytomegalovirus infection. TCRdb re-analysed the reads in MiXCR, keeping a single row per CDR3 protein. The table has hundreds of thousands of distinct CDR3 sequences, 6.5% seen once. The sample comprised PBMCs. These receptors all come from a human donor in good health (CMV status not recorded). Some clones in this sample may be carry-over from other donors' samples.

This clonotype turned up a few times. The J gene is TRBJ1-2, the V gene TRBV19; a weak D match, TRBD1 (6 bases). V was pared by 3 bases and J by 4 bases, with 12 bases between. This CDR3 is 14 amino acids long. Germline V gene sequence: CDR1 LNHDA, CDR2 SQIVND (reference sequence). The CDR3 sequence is CASSIPDSLYGYTF. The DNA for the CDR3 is TGTGCCAGTAGTATCCCGGACAGCCTCTATGGCTACACCTTC.

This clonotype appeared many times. The CDR3 here is CASSLVGGRTGANVLTF. The CDR3 nucleotides read TGTGCCAGCAGCTTAGTGGGTGGGCGGACTGGGGCCAACGTCCTGACTTTC. The chain combines TRBV7-2 with TRBJ2-6; D call uncertain. The CDR3 length is 17 residues. Trimming took off 1 base at V and 2 bases at J, with 12 bases between the two ends. CDR1 is SGHTA and CDR2 is FQGNSA in the germline V gene.

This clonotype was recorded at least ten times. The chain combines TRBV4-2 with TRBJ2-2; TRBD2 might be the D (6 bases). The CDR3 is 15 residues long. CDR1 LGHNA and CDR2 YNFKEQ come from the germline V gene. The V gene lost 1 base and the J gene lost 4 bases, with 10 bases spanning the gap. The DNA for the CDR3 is TGTGCCAGCAGCCAAGGCGGGGTTTTCACCGGGGAGCTGTTTTTT. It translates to CASSQGGVFTGELFF.

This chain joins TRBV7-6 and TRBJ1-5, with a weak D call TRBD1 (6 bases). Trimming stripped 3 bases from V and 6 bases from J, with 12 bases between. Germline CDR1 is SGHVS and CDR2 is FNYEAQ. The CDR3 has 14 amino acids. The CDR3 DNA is TGTGCCAGCAGCTTGACAGGAACAAGTCAGCCCCAGCATTTT. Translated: CASSLTGTSQPQHF.

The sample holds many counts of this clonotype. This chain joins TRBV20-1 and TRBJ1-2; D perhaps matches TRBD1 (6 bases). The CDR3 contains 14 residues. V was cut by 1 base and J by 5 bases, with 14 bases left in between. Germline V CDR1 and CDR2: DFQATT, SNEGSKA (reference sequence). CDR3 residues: CSARVGGLTYGYTF. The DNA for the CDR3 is TGCAGTGCTAGAGTTGGGGGCTTGACGTATGGCTACACCTTC.

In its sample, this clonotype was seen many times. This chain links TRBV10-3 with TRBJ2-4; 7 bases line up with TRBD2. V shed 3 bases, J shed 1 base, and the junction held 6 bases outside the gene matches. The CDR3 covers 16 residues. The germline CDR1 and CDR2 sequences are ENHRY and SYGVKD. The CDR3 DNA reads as TGTGCCATCAGTGAAGTTGTGGGGGGGGCCAAAAACATTCAGTACTTC. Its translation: CAISEVVGGAKNIQYF.

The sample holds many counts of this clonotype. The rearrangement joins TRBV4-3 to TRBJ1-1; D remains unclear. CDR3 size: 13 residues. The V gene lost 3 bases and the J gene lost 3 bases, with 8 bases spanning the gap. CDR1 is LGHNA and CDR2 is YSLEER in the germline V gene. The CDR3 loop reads CASSHNRDTEAFF. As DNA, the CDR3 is TGCGCCAGCAGCCACAACAGAGACACTGAAGCTTTCTTT.

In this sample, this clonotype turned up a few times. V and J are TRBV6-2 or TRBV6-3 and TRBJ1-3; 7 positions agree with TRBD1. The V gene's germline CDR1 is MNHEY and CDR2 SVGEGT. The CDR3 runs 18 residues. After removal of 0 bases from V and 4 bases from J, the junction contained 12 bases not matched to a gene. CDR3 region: CASSYSPRTGSRGNTIYF. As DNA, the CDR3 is TGTGCCAGCAGTTACTCCCCGCGGACAGGATCGAGAGGAAACACCATATATTTT.

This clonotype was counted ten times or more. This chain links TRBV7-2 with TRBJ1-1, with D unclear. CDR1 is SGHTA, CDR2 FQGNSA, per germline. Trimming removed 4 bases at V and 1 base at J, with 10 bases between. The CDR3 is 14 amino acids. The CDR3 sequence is CASSSRHTNTEAFF. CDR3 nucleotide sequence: TGTGCCAGCAGCTCAAGACACACGAACACTGAAGCTTTCTTT.

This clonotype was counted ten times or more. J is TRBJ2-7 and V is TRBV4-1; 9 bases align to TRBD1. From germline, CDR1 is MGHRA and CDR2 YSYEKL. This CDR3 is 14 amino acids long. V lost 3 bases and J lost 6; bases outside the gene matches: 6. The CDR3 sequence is CASSHPGTGREQYF. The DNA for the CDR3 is TGCGCCAGCAGCCATCCCGGGACAGGGCGCGAGCAGTACTTC.

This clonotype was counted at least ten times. Here the CDR3 reads CATRGDRELYGYTF. CDR3 coding DNA: TGTGCCACTCGAGGGGACAGGGAACTCTATGGCTACACCTTC. The chain links TRBV7-2 to TRBJ1-2; TRBD1 matches 9 bases. J was trimmed by 4 bases and V by 10 bases; bases with no gene match: 10. The CDR3 extends over 14 amino acids. Germline V lookup: CDR1 SGHTA, CDR2 FQGNSA. Together with reference TRBV7-2 and TRBJ1-2, the CDR3 gives the full variable domain: GAGVSQSPSNKVTEKGKDVELRCDPISGHTALYWYRQSLGQGLEFLIYFQGNSAPDKSGLPSDRFSAERTGGSVSTLTIQRTQQEDSAVYLCATRGDRELYGYTFGSGTRLTVV.

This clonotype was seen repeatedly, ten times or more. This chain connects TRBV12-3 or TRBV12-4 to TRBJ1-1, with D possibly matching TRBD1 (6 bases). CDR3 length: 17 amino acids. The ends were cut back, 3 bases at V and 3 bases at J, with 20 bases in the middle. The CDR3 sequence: CASSLDNRVWSDTEAFF. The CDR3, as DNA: TGTGCCAGCAGTTTGGATAACAGGGTATGGAGCGACACTGAAGCTTTCTTT.

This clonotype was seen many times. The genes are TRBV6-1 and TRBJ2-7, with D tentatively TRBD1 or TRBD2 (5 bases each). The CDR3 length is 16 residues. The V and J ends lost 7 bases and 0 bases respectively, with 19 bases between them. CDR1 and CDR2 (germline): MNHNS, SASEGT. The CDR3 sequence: CASTPSGTESSYEQYF. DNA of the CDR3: TGTGCCAGCACCCCAAGTGGGACCGAGAGCTCCTACGAGCAGTACTTC.

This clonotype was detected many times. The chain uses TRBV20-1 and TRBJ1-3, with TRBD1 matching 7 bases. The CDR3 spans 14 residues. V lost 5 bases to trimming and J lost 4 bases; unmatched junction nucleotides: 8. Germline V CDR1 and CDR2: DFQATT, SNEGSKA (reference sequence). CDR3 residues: CSAPRQGGGNTIYF. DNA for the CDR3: TGCAGTGCTCCTAGACAGGGTGGAGGAAACACCATATATTTT.

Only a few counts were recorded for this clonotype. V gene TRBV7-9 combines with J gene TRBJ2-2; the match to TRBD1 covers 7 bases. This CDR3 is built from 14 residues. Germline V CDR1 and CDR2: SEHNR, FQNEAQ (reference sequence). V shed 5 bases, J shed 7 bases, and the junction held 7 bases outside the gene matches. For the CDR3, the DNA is TGTGCCAGCAGCCGGCGACAGGGTCTCGGGGAGCTGTTTTTT. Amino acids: CASSRRQGLGELFF.

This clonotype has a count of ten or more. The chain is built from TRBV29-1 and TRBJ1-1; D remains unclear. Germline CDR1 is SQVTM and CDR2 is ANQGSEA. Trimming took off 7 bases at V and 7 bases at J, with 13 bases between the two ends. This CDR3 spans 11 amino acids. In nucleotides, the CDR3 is TGCAGCGGAGGTGGAGAAGGTGAAGCTTTCTTT. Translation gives CSGGGEGEAFF.

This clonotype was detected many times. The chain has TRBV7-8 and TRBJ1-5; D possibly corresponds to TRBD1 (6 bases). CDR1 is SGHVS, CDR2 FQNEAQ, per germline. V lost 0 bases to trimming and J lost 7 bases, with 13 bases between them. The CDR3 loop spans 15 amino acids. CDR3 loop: CASSLARQGRQPQHF. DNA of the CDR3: TGTGCCAGCAGCTTAGCCCGGCAGGGGAGGCAGCCCCAGCATTTT.

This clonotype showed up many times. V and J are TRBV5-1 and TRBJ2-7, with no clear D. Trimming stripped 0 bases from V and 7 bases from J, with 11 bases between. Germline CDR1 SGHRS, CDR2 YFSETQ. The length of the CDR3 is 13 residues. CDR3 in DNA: TGCGCCAGCAGCTTGGGATCCCCGCGGGAGCAGTACTTC. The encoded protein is CASSLGSPREQYF.

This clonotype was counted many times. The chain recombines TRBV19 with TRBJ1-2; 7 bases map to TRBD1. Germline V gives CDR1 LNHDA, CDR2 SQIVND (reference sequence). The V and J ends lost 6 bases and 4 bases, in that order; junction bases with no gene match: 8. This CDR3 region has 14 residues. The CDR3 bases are TGTGCCAGTAGCAGTGGGACAGCCTTCTATGGCTACACCTTC. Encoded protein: CASSSGTAFYGYTF.

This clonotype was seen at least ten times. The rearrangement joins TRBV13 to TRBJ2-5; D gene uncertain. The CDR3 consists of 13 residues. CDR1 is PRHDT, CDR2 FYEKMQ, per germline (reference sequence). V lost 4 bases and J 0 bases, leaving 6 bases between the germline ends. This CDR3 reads CASSSANQETQYF. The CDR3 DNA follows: TGTGCCAGCAGCTCAGCTAACCAAGAGACCCAGTACTTC. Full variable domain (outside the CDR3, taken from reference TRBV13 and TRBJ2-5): AAGVIQSPRHLIKEKRETATLKCYPIPRHDTVYWYQQGPGQDPQFLISFYEKMQSDKGSIPDRFSAQQFSDYHSELNMSSLELGDSALYFCASSSANQETQYFGPGTRLLVL.

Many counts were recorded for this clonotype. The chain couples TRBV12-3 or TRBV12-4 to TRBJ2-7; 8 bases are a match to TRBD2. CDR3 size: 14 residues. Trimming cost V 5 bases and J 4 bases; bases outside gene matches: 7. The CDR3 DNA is TGTGCCAGCAGTCCCTTGGGCGGGGGGTACGAGCAGTACTTC. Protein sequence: CASSPLGGGYEQYF.

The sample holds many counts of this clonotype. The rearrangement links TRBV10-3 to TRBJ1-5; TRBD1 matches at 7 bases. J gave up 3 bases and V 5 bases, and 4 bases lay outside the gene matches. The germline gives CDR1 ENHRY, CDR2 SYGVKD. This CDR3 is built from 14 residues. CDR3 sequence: CAISRGQINQPQHF. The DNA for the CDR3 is TGTGCCATCAGTAGGGGACAGATCAATCAGCCCCAGCATTTT.

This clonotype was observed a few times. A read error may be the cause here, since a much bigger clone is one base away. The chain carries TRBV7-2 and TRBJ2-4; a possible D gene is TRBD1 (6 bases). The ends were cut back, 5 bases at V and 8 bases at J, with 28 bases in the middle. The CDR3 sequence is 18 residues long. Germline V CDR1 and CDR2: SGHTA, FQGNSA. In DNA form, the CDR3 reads TGTGCCAGCAGCCCACAGCCGGTCGGCAGGGGCACGTCGGACATTCAGTACTTC. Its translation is CASSPQPVGRGTSDIQYF.

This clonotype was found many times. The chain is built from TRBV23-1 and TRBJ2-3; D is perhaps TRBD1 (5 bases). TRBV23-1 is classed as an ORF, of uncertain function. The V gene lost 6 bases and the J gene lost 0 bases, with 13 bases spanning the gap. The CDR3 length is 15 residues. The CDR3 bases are TGCGCCAGCAGAAGATCAGGGAAAAGCACAGATACGCAGTATTTT. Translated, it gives CASRRSGKSTDTQYF.

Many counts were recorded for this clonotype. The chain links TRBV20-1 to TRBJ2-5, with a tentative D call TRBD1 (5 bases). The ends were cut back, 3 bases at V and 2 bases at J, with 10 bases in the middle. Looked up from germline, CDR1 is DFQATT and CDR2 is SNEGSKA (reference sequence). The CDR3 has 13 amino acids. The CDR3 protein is CSARFTGQETQYF. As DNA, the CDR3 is TGCAGTGCTAGGTTCACAGGTCAAGAGACCCAGTACTTC.

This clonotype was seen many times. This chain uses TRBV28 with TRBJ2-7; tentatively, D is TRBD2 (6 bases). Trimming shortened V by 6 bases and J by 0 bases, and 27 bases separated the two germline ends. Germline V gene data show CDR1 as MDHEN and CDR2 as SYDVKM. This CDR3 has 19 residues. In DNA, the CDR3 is TGTGCCAGCAGCCCCGCCATACCGTGGGACTCCTCCTTCTCCTACGAGCAGTACTTC. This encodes CASSPAIPWDSSFSYEQYF.